The 13 T cell receptor beta chains given below trace back to one sample, sequenced in a study of T cell clones after liver transplantation. Data came from immunoSEQ multiplex PCR; TCRdb stores just in-frame clones and leaves some out. This sample carries roughly 100,000 clones, about 81% of them seen once, and the ten largest clones take approximately 3%. Sequences were derived from CD4+ T cells from blood, sampled approximately 43 months after liver transplant. The receptor source for this set is a human patient who received a liver transplant. The graft donor may have contributed some T cells.

The CDR3 DNA sequence: TGTGCCAGCAGCTTAGCAGGCGGAAACTACAATGAGCAGTTCTTC. The encoded protein is CASSLAGGNYNEQFF. V and J are TRBV7-2 and TRBJ2-1, with no clear D. V gave up 0 bases and J gave up 3 bases, with 9 bases separating them. Germline CDR1 reads SGHTA; CDR2 reads FQGNSA. The CDR3 consists of 15 residues.

V gene TRBV9 combines with J gene TRBJ1-2, with D possibly being TRBD1 (6 bases). The CDR3 is 15 amino acids. Per the germline V gene, CDR1 is SGDLS and CDR2 is YYNGEE. The V and J ends lost 4 bases and 3 bases respectively, with 16 bases between them. Written as DNA, the CDR3 is TGTGCCAGCAGCCTCCGGAAACAGGGAGACTATGGCTACACCTTC. It encodes CASSLRKQGDYGYTF.

This chain links TRBV27 with TRBJ2-7; 9 bases are a match to TRBD2. The CDR3 totals 14 residues. Germline CDR1 MNHEY, CDR2 SMNVEV (reference sequence). Losses at the gene ends were 4 bases for V and 3 bases for J; bases not matched to a gene: 4. The CDR3, as DNA: TGTGCCAGCAGTTCACTAGCGGGTTACTACGAGCAGTACTTC. Translation: CASSSLAGYYEQYF.

For the CDR3, the DNA is TGTGCCAGCAGCAAAGTGGTCAGGGGGATGATACTCGCGAACACCGGGGAGCTGTTTTTT. It encodes CASSKVVRGMILANTGELFF. The rearrangement links TRBV21-1 to TRBJ2-2; the D segment call TRBD1 is taken from the table without a DNA check. TRBV21-1 is a pseudogene. The CDR3 covers 20 residues.

The chain has TRBV11-3 and TRBJ2-6; 9 bases are shared with TRBD1. The CDR3 covers 19 residues. V lost 5 bases and J lost 0; bases outside the gene matches: 11. Germline V gene data show CDR1 as SGHNT and CDR2 as YENEEA. The CDR3 bases are TGTGCCAGCAGCCAGAGCTTGGGACAGGGAACCTCTGGGGCCAACGTCCTGACTTTC. Amino acids: CASSQSLGQGTSGANVLTF.

V gene TRBV30 combines with J gene TRBJ2-3; TRBD2 might be the D (6 bases). Germline CDR1 and CDR2: GTSNPN and SVGIG (reference sequence). This CDR3 contains 14 residues. The V end was cut by 8 bases, the J end by 0 bases, with 15 bases between. The CDR3 loop is CARDSPISTDTQYF. CDR3 coding DNA: TGTGCCCGGGACTCACCCATTAGCACAGATACGCAGTATTTT.

V usage is TRBV7-2 and J usage is TRBJ1-5, with unresolved D. Germline CDR1 and CDR2: SGHTA and FQGNSA. The CDR3 covers 13 residues. V lost 3 bases to trimming and J lost 8 bases, with 11 bases between them. In DNA form, the CDR3 reads TGTGCCAGCAGCTTTGCCCCACATGAGCCCCAGCATTTT. This encodes CASSFAPHEPQHF.

This clone was seen just once. The chain is built from TRBV7-3 and TRBJ2-2; 8 bases fit TRBD2. Germline V gene data show CDR1 as SGHTA and CDR2 as FQGTGA. Trimming at V came to 0 bases and at J to 5 bases, leaving 5 bases not matched to a gene. The CDR3 consists of 16 residues. CDR3 in DNA: TGTGCCAGCAGCTTAACGGGACTAGTTGAGACCGGGGAGCTGTTTTTT. Its translation is CASSLTGLVETGELFF.

The chain couples TRBV19 to TRBJ1-6; possible D gene TRBD1, 6 bases. The CDR3 length is 15 residues. Trimming removed 5 bases from V and 8 bases from J, with 16 bases in between. Germline V gene data show CDR1 as LNHDA and CDR2 as SQIVND (reference sequence). The CDR3 sequence is CASSVTGPGDSPLHF. In nucleotides, the CDR3 is TGTGCCAGTAGTGTCACAGGGCCCGGGGATTCACCCCTCCACTTT.

V is TRBV19 and J is TRBJ2-7; D remains unclear. With 9 bases removed from V and 4 bases from J, the gap between germline ends came to 13 bases. The CDR3 loop spans 12 amino acids. In germline, CDR1 is LNHDA, CDR2 SQIVND (reference sequence). CDR3 region: CASSSLGYEQYF. CDR3 nucleotides: TGTGCCAGCAGCTCTCTGGGGTACGAGCAGTACTTC. Using reference TRBV19 and TRBJ2-7 for the parts outside the CDR3, the full variable domain is DGGITQSPKYLFRKEGQNVTLSCEQNLNHDAMYWYRQDPGQGLRLIYYSQIVNDFQKGDIAEGYSVSREKKESFPLTVTSAQKNPTAFYLCASSSLGYEQYFGPGTRLTVT.

This clone has a single count. The chain carries TRBV7-2 and TRBJ1-2; D ambiguous. V dropped 2 bases and J dropped 5 bases, with 9 bases sitting between them. Germline V gives CDR1 SGHTA, CDR2 FQGNSA. The CDR3 covers 13 residues. CDR3 region: CASSLFEAYGYTF. The CDR3 coding sequence is TGTGCCAGCAGCTTATTTGAAGCTTATGGCTACACCTTC.

The chain is built from TRBV15 and TRBJ2-7; the D gene is possibly TRBD2 (5 bases). The CDR3 sequence is 16 residues long. Germline V gene data show CDR1 as LNHNV and CDR2 as YYDKDF (reference sequence). The V gene lost 2 bases and the J gene lost 2 bases, with 16 bases spanning the gap. The CDR3 here is CATSRPPGRETYEQYF. The CDR3 nucleotides read TGTGCCACCAGCAGACCCCCGGGAAGGGAGACCTACGAGCAGTACTTC.

The chain is built from TRBV6-1 and TRBJ2-7; tentative D call: TRBD1 (5 bases). The CDR3 runs to 12 residues. Germline V gene data show CDR1 as MNHNS and CDR2 as SASEGT. V lost 4 bases and J 4 bases, leaving 8 bases between the germline ends. Here the CDR3 DNA reads TGTGCCAGCAGTGCCACAGGTTACGAGCAGTACTTC. Translation gives CASSATGYEQYF.